The rows below give T cell receptor beta chains drawn from one sample of a study of cytomegalovirus exposure and HLA in healthy donors. Sequencing used immunoSEQ multiplex PCR; TCRdb keeps in-frame clones, though not all of them. Seen here are some 110,000 clones, 65% to 75% observed once, and the top ten hold around 5%. Sequenced input: PBMCs. These receptor sequences come from a man aged 25-45 years in good health and CMV-seropositive. CDR3s include the opening cysteine and the closing phenylalanine or tryptophan. Each record gives: V gene, clone size, CDR3 protein. Clone sizes are given selectively: once, few, many, or a class where the clone is expanded.

V: TRBV2
size: -
CDR3: CASSGDREGYGYTF

V: TRBV4-2
size: -
CDR3: CASSQDQVGAGYEAFF

V: TRBV4-3
size: -
CDR3: CASSRDRYYEQYF

V: TRBV4-1
size: -
CDR3: CASSQDGGNWARGYTF

V: TRBV7-3
size: -
CDR3: CASSLTAGHNEQFF

V: TRBV9
size: -
CDR3: CASSPWGETNEKLFF

V: TRBV6-5
size: -
CDR3: CASSSLDRGPDTQYF

V: TRBV5-4
size: -
CDR3: CASSLGSDQPQHF

V: TRBV5-4
size: -
CDR3: CASSSGTGFGGYTF

V: TRBV28
size: -
CDR3: CASSFGQGSTDTQYF

V: TRBV11-2
size: -
CDR3: CASSPDLYGYTF

V: TRBV7-3
size: -
CDR3: CASSLKVRGNSPLHF

V: TRBV5-1
size: -
CDR3: CASSTQGTNYGYTF

V: TRBV10-3
size: -
CDR3: CAISDYTRGIGVNEQFF

V: TRBV10-3
size: -
CDR3: CAIKRLTGQGDDEQFF

V: TRBV10-3
size: once
CDR3: CAILPAGPNTEAFF